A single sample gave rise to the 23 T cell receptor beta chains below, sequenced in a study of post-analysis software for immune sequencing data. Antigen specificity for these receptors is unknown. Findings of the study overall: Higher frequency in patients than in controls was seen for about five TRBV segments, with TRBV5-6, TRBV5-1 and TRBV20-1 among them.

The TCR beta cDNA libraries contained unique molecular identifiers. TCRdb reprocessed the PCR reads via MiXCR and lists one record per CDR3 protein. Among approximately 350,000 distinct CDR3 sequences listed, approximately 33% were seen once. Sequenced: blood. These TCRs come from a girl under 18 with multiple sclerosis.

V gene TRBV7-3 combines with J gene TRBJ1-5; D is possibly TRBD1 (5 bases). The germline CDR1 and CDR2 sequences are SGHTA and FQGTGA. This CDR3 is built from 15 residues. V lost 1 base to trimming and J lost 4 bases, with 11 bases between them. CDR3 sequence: CASSLRGVDNQPQHF. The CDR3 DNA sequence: TGTGCCAGCAGCTTAAGAGGGGTGGATAATCAGCCCCAGCATTTT. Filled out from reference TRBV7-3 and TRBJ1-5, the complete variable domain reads GAGVSQTPSNKVTEKGKYVELRCDPISGHTALYWYRQSLGQGPEFLIYFQGTGAADDSGLPNDRFFAVRPEGSVSTLKIQRTERGDSAVYLCASSLRGVDNQPQHFGDGTRLSIL.

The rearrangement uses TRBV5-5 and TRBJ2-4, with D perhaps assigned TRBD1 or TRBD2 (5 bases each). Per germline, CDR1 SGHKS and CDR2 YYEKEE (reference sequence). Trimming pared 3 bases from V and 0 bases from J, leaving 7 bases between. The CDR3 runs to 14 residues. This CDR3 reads CASSSGTAKNIQYF. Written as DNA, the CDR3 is TGTGCCAGCAGCTCCGGGACAGCCAAAAACATTCAGTACTTC.

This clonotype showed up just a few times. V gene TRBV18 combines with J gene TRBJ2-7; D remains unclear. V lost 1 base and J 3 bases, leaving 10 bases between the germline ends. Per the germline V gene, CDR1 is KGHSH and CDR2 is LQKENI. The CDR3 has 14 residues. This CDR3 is CASSPRVSYYEQYF. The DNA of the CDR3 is TGTGCCAGCTCACCACGGGTTTCCTACTACGAGCAGTACTTC.

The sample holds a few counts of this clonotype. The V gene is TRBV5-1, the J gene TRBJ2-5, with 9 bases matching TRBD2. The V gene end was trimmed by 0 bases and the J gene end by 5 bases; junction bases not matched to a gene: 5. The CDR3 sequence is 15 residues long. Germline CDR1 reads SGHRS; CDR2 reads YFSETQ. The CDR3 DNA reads TGCGCCAGCAGCTTGGGGACTAGCGAGGGCGAGACCCAGTACTTC. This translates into CASSLGTSEGETQYF.

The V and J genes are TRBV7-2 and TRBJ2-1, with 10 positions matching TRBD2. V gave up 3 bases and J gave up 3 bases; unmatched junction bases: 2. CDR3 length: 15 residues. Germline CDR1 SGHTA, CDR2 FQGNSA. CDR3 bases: TGTGCCAGCAGCTTCACTAGCGGGGTCTACAATGAGCAGTTCTTC. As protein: CASSFTSGVYNEQFF.

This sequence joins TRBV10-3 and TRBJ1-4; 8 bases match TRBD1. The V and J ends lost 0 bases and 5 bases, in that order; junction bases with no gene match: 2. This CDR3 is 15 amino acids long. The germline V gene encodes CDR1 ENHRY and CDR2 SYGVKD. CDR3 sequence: CAISESRTGNEKLFF. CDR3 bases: TGTGCCATCAGTGAGTCAAGGACAGGGAATGAAAAACTGTTTTTT.

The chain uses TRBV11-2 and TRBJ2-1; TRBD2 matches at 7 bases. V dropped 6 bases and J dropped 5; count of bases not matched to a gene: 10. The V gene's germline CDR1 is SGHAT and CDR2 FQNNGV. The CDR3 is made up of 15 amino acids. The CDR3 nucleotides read TGTGCCAGCAGACCTTGGGGGGGTCGGAACAATGAGCAGTTCTTC. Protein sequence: CASRPWGGRNNEQFF.

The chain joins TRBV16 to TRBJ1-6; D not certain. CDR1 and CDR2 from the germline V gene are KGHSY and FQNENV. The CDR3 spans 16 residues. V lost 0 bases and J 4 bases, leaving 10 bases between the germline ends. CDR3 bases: TGTGCCAGCAGCCAATCGTGGGGTCCTTATAATTCACCCCTCCACTTT. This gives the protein CASSQSWGPYNSPLHF.

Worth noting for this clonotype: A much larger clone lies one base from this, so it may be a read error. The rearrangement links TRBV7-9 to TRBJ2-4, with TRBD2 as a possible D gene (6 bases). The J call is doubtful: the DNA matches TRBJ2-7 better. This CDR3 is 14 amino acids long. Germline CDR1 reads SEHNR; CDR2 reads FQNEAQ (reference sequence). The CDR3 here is CASSLERALGEQYF. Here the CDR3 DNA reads TGTGCCAGCAGCTTAGAGCGGGCATTAGGCGAGCAGTACTTC.

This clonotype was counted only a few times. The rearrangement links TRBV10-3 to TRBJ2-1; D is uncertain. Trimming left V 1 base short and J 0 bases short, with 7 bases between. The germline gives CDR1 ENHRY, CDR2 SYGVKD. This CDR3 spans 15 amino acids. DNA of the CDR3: TGTGCCATCAGTGAGTGGGATTCCTCCTACAATGAGCAGTTCTTC. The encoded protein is CAISEWDSSYNEQFF.

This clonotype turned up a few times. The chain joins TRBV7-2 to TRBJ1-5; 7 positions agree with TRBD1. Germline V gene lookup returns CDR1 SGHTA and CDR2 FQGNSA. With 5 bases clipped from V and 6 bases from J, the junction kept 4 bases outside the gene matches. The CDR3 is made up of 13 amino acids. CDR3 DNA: TGTGCCAGCAGCCGGGGACAGTCTCAGCCCCAGCATTTT. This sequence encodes CASSRGQSQPQHF.

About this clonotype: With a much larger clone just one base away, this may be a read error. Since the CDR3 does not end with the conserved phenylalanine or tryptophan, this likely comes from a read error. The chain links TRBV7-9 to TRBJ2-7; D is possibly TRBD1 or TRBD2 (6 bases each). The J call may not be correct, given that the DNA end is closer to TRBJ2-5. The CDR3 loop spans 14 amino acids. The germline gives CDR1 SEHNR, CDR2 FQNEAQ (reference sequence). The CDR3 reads CASTSLGGRQTQYL. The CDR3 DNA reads TGTGCCAGCACCTCCTTAGGGGGGAGGCAGACCCAGTACTTA.

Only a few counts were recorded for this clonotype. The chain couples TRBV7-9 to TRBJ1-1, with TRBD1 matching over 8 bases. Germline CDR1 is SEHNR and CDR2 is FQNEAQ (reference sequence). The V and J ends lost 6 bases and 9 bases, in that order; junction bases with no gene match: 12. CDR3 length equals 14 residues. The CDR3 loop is CASSPEPGTGQAFF. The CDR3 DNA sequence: TGTGCCAGCAGTCCCGAGCCCGGGACAGGACAAGCTTTCTTT.

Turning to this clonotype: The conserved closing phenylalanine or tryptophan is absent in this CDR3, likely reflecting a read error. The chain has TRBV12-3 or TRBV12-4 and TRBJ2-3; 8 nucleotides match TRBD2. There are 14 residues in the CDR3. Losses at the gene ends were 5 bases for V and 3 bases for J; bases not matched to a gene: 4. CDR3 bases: TGTGCCAGCAGTGGCGGGGGGCAGACAGATACGCAGTATTCT. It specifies CASSGGGQTDTQYS.

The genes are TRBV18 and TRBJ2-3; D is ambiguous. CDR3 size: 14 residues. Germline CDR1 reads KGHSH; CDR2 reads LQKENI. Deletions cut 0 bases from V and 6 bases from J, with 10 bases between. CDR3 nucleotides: TGTGCCAGCTCACCACCGCAGTTATCGGATACGCAGTATTTT. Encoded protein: CASSPPQLSDTQYF. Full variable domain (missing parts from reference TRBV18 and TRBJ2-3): NAGVMQNPRHLVRRRGQEARLRCSPMKGHSHVYWYRQLPEEGLKFMVYLQKENIIDESGMPKERFSAEFPKEGPSILRIQQVVRGDSAAYFCASSPPQLSDTQYFGPGTRLTVL.

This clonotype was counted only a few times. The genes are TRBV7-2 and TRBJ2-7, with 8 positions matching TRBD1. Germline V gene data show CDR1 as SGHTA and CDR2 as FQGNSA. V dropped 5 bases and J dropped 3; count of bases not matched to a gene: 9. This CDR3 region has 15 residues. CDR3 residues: CASSRTGGFNYEQYF. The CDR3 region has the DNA TGTGCCAGCAGCCGCACAGGGGGGTTCAACTACGAGCAGTACTTC.

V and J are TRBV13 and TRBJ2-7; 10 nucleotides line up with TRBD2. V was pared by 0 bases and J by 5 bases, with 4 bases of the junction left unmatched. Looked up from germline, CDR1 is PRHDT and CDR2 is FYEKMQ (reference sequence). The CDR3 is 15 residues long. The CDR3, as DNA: TGTGCCAGCAGCTTAGGCCTAGCGGGGGCCGACGAGCAGTACTTC. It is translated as CASSLGLAGADEQYF.

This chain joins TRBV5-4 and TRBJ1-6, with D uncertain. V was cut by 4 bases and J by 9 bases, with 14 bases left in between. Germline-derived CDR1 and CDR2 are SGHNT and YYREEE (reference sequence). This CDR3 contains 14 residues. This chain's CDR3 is CASSPASDGSPLHF. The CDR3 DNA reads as TGTGCCAGCAGCCCGGCCTCGGACGGTTCACCCCTCCACTTT.

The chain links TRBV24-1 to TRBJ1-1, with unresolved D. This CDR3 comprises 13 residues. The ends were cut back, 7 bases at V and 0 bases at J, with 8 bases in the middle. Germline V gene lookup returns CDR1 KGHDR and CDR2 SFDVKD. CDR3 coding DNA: TGTGCCACCAGCACCGGTTTGAACACTGAAGCTTTCTTT. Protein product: CATSTGLNTEAFF.

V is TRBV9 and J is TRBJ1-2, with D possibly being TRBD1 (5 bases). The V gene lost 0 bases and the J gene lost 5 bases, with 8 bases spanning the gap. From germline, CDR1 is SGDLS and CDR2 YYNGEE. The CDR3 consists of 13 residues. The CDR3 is CASSVGQKYGYTF. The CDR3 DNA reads TGTGCCAGCAGCGTAGGACAGAAGTATGGCTACACCTTC.

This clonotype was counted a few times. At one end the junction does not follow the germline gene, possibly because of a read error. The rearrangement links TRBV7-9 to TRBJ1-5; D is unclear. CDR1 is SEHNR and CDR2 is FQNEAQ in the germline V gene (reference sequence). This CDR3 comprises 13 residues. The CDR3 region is CAGSVVWDQPQHF. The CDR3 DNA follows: TGTGCCGGCAGCGTAGTATGGGATCAGCCCCAGCATTTT. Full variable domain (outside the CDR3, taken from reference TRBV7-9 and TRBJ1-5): DTGVSQNPRHKITKRGQNVTFRCDPISEHNRLYWYRQTLGQGPEFLTYFQNEAQLEKSRLLSDRFSAERPKGSFSTLEIQRTEQGDSAMYLCAGSVVWDQPQHFGDGTRLSIL.

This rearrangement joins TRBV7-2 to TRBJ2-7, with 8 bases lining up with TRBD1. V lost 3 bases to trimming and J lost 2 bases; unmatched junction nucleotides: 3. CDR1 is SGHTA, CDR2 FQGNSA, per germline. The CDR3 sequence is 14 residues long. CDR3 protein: CASSFWTGPYEQYF. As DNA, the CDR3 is TGTGCCAGCAGCTTTTGGACAGGGCCCTACGAGCAGTACTTC.

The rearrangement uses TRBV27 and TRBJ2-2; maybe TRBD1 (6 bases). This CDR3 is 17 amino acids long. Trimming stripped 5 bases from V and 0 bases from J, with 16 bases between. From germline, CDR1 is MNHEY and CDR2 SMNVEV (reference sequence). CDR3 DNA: TGTGCCAGCAGTCCTAATCCCCGGACAGCGAACACCGGGGAGCTGTTTTTT. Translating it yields CASSPNPRTANTGELFF.